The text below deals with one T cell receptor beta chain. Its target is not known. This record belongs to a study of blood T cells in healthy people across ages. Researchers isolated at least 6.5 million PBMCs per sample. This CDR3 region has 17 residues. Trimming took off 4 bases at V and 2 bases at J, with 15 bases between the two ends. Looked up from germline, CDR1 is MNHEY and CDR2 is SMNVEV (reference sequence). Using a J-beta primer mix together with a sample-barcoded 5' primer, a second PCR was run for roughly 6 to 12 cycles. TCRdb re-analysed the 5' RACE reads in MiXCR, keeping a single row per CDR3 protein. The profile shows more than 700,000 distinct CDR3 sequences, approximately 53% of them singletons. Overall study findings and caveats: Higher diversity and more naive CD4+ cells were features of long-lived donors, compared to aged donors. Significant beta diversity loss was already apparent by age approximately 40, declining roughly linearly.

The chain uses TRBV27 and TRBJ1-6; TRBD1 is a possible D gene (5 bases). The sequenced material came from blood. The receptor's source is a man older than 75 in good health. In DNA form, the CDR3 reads TGTGCCAGCAGTTGGACCTCGAGGGGCACCTATAATTCACCCCTCCACTTT. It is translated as CASSWTSRGTYNSPLHF.